What follows is one T cell receptor (beta chain) and its context. Its antigen remains unknown. CDR3 size: 13 residues. The ends lost 7 bases at V and 6 bases at J; junction bases unmatched: 6. Germline CDR1 and CDR2: SGHRS and YFSETQ. TCRdb called the RT-PCR reads again in MiXCR, with one record for every CDR3 protein. The table lists 300,000 to 350,000 distinct CDR3 sequences, 21% of them singletons. The data were taken from a study of response to subunit inactivated influenza vaccine. Study-wide results and limits: Every seasonal influenza vaccination brings in few new T cells, the authors suggested.

V gene TRBV5-1 combines with J gene TRBJ2-2, with 7 positions matching TRBD1. This clonotype was obtained from a man aged 50 to 75 who received an inactivated influenza vaccine. The source was PBMCs from blood, collected approximately 22 months after vaccination. The CDR3, as DNA: TGCGCCAGCCAGATCACAGGGGCCGGGGAGCTGTTTTTT. This sequence encodes CASQITGAGELFF.